The 24 T cell receptor beta chains reported below all come from one sample, sequenced in a study of T cell repertoires in cytomegalovirus infection. TCRdb re-analysed the reads in MiXCR, keeping a single row per CDR3 protein. The table shows over 300,000 distinct CDR3 sequences, with about a sixth occurring only once. Sequencing was performed on PBMCs. Receptors were obtained from a human donor in good health (CMV status not recorded). Some clones in this sample may be carry-over from other donors' samples.

This clonotype has a count of ten or more. CDR3 amino acids: CASSTWGAGQETQYF. As DNA, the CDR3 is TGTGCCAGCAGCACATGGGGGGCAGGGCAAGAGACCCAGTACTTC. The V and J genes are TRBV7-6 and TRBJ2-5; the D call may be TRBD1 or TRBD2 (6 bases each). The length of the CDR3 is 15 residues. Germline loops: CDR1 SGHVS, CDR2 FNYEAQ. Trimming took off 5 bases at V and 2 bases at J, with 15 bases between the two ends.

By sample share, this clonotype is large. The gene calls are TRBV19 and TRBJ2-7, with 8 bases fitting TRBD1. Germline CDR1 and CDR2: LNHDA and SQIVND (reference sequence). With 2 bases clipped from V and 1 base from J, the junction kept 7 bases outside the gene matches. The CDR3 length is 16 residues. The CDR3 nucleotides read TGTGCCAGTAGTATATCCGAGACAGGGGAATCCTACGAGCAGTACTTC. It codes for CASSISETGESYEQYF.

This clonotype was picked up many times. V and J are TRBV7-9 and TRBJ2-7, with D perhaps TRBD2 (5 bases). Germline CDR1 and CDR2: SEHNR and FQNEAQ (reference sequence). Between the trimmed V and J ends, which lost 5 bases and 3 bases, there was a span of 14 bases. This CDR3 has 14 amino acids. This CDR3 is CASSPTNNNYEQYF. Written as DNA, the CDR3 is TGTGCCAGCAGCCCGACTAACAATAACTACGAGCAGTACTTC. The entire variable domain, with the rest obtained from reference TRBV7-9 and TRBJ2-7, is as follows: DTGVSQNPRHKITKRGQNVTFRCDPISEHNRLYWYRQTLGQGPEFLTYFQNEAQLEKSRLLSDRFSAERPKGSFSTLEIQRTEQGDSAMYLCASSPTNNNYEQYFGPGTRLTVT.

This clonotype was found many times. The chain couples TRBV4-1 to TRBJ1-4; 7 bases map to TRBD1. Per germline, CDR1 MGHRA and CDR2 YSYEKL. The J segment lost 13 bases and the V segment lost 5 bases, leaving 13 bases of the junction unmatched. CDR3 length: 14 residues. CDR3 in DNA: TGCGCCAGCAGCGGTGGACAGGCCATCGAGGGACTGTTTTTT. Translated: CASSGGQAIEGLFF.

The chain recombines TRBV12-3 or TRBV12-4 with TRBJ2-2; 10 bases line up with TRBD1. V shed 7 bases and J 4 bases; nucleotides not matched to a gene: 15. CDR3 length: 18 residues. CDR3 protein: CASNPDRGRSQVTGELFF. The CDR3 DNA sequence: TGTGCCAGCAACCCAGACAGGGGGCGATCCCAGGTCACCGGGGAGCTGTTTTTT.

This clonotype was recorded many times. The chain uses TRBV28 and TRBJ2-6; D is unresolved. CDR1 and CDR2 from the germline V gene are MDHEN and SYDVKM. The V end lost 3 bases, the J end lost 0 bases, and 6 bases lay between the germline ends. There are 15 residues in the CDR3. The CDR3 here is CASSFGSSGANVLTF. The CDR3 nucleotides are TGTGCCAGCAGTTTCGGCAGCTCTGGGGCCAACGTCCTGACTTTC.

The chain has TRBV28 and TRBJ1-5; D uncertain. V lost 6 bases to trimming and J lost 4 bases, with 4 bases between them. Germline loops: CDR1 MDHEN, CDR2 SYDVKM. The CDR3 extends over 11 amino acids. This chain's CDR3 is CASRKNQPQHF. For the CDR3, the DNA is TGTGCCAGCAGGAAAAATCAGCCCCAGCATTTT. Combining the CDR3 with reference TRBV28 and TRBJ1-5 gives the whole variable domain DVKVTQSSRYLVKRTGEKVFLECVQDMDHENMFWYRQDPGLGLRLIYFSYDVKMKEKGDIPEGYSVSREKKERFSLILESASTNQTSMYLCASRKNQPQHFGDGTRLSIL.

This clonotype was detected many times. This chain uses TRBV7-2 with TRBJ2-5; the match to TRBD2 covers 9 bases. CDR1 is SGHTA, CDR2 FQGNSA, per germline. CDR3 length: 16 residues. V lost 5 bases, J lost 2 bases, and 9 bases stayed unmatched. CDR3 in DNA: TGTGCCAGCAGCCAAGGAGCTAGCGGGGAACAAGAGACCCAGTACTTC. Residues: CASSQGASGEQETQYF.

In its sample, this clonotype was seen many times. This chain uses TRBV12-3 or TRBV12-4 with TRBJ2-2; D is unresolved. V was shortened by 2 bases and J by 6 bases, with 10 bases between the two germline ends. The CDR3 has 14 amino acids. The CDR3 protein is CASSLSPGPGELFF. In DNA, the CDR3 is TGTGCCAGCAGTTTATCCCCCGGACCCGGGGAGCTGTTTTTT.

In its sample, this clonotype was seen many times. The genes are TRBV11-1 and TRBJ2-1; 7 bases map to TRBD1. The CDR3 has 16 residues. Germline CDR1 SGHAT, CDR2 FQDESV (reference sequence). Germline trimming cut 0 bases from V and 6 bases from J; bases unmatched to any gene: 8. Here the CDR3 DNA reads TGTGCCAGCAGCTTAGCTTGGGACAGAGGGCTCAATGAGCAGTTCTTC. It is translated as CASSLAWDRGLNEQFF.

CDR3 residues: CSARPRGQAYEQYF. The CDR3, as DNA: TGCAGTGCTAGACCCCGGGGGCAAGCCTACGAGCAGTACTTC. The chain couples TRBV20-1 to TRBJ2-7; the D gene could be TRBD1 or TRBD2 (6 bases each). There are 14 residues in the CDR3. V shed 2 bases and J shed 2 bases, with 13 bases lying between them. Looked up from germline, CDR1 is DFQATT and CDR2 is SNEGSKA (reference sequence).

The chain combines TRBV24-1 with TRBJ2-1, with 8 bases aligning to TRBD2. Germline assignment: CDR1 KGHDR and CDR2 SFDVKD. Losses at the gene ends were 5 bases for V and 6 bases for J; bases not matched to a gene: 8. This CDR3 is 15 amino acids long. The CDR3 nucleotides read TGTGCCACCAGTGCCGGGGGGGGGGCCCTCAATGAGCAGTTCTTC. This gives the protein CATSAGGGALNEQFF.

This clonotype occurred a few times. The DNA of the CDR3 is TGCGCCAGCAGCCAAGCGGCTAGCGGGGGGTTCGATAGCACAGATACGCAGTATTTT. Amino acid sequence: CASSQAASGGFDSTDTQYF. The chain joins TRBV4-3 to TRBJ2-3; 11 nucleotides align to TRBD2. Germline loops: CDR1 LGHNA, CDR2 YSLEER. The CDR3 is 19 amino acids. Unmatched junction bases numbered 9, after V lost 1 base and J lost 0 bases.

This clonotype turned up a few times. The chain employs TRBV24-1 and TRBJ2-1; 10 bases map to TRBD1. Germline V CDR1 and CDR2: KGHDR, SFDVKD. After removal of 3 bases from V and 5 bases from J, the junction contained 6 bases not matched to a gene. This CDR3 contains 16 residues. DNA of the CDR3: TGTGCCACCAGTGATCGTTTGGGACAGGGGAACAATGAGCAGTTCTTC. It translates to CATSDRLGQGNNEQFF.

This clonotype was detected a few times. V is TRBV6-5 and J is TRBJ2-2, with D possibly matching TRBD2 (5 bases). This CDR3 has 15 amino acids. The V gene's germline CDR1 is MNHEY and CDR2 SVGAGI. The V end was cut by 6 bases, the J end by 2 bases, with 13 bases between. Here the CDR3 DNA reads TGTGCCAGCAGAACGGGGTCATCAAACACCGGGGAGCTGTTTTTT. Its translation is CASRTGSSNTGELFF.

There are a few counts of this clonotype. The chain has TRBV7-2 and TRBJ2-1; no firm D call. The CDR3 runs 13 residues. The V end was cut by 5 bases, the J end by 4 bases, with 9 bases between. CDR1 SGHTA and CDR2 FQGNSA come from the germline V gene. The CDR3 bases are TGTGCCAGCAGCCCCCGGGTGTACAATGAGCAGTTCTTC. It is translated as CASSPRVYNEQFF.

The rearrangement uses TRBV6-1 and TRBJ1-1; D gene ambiguous. Germline V gives CDR1 MNHNS, CDR2 SASEGT. The CDR3 is 11 amino acids. V was trimmed by 0 bases and J by 10 bases, leaving 6 bases between them. The DNA of the CDR3 is TGTGCCAGCAGTGAAGCCTGGGGAGCTTTCTTT. It is translated as CASSEAWGAFF.

In its sample, this clonotype was seen many times. The chain combines TRBV7-6 with TRBJ2-5; 11 bases match TRBD2. Germline loops: CDR1 SGHVS, CDR2 FNYEAQ. V shed 10 bases and J 4 bases; nucleotides not matched to a gene: 11. There are 15 residues in the CDR3. The CDR3 bases are TGTGCCACCAGTAGCGGGGGGGTTCCCCCAGAGACCCAGTACTTC. Translation: CATSSGGVPPETQYF. The whole variable domain, filled in from reference TRBV7-6 and TRBJ2-5, reads GAGVSQSPRYKVTKRGQDVALRCDPISGHVSLYWYRQALGQGPEFLTYFNYEAQQDKSGLPNDRFSAERPEGSISTLTIQRTEQRDSAMYRCATSSGGVPPETQYFGPGTRLLVL.

The V gene is TRBV7-9, the J gene TRBJ1-2; D gene ambiguous. Germline V lookup: CDR1 SEHNR, CDR2 FQNEAQ (reference sequence). V lost 8 bases and J 0 bases, leaving 4 bases between the germline ends. The CDR3 contains 11 residues. The CDR3 nucleotides read TGTGCCAGCGACTCTAACTATGGCTACACCTTC. Translation: CASDSNYGYTF.

This clonotype was recorded a few times. This chain connects TRBV27 to TRBJ2-5; D gene unclear. Germline loops: CDR1 MNHEY, CDR2 SMNVEV (reference sequence). The CDR3 has 16 amino acids. Trimming left V 4 bases short and J 4 bases short, with 19 bases between. The CDR3 DNA reads as TGTGCCAGCAGTTACGTTAGGAACCAACGGCGAGAGACCCAGTACTTC. Translated, it gives CASSYVRNQRRETQYF.

With regard to this clonotype: The junction departs from germline at one end; a sequencing error may be responsible. This chain connects TRBV3-1 to TRBJ1-2; no clear D gene. Germline V gene data show CDR1 as LGHDT and CDR2 as YNNKEL (reference sequence). The CDR3 loop spans 17 amino acids. This CDR3 reads CASSQQSDGRANYGFTF. The CDR3, as DNA: TGTGCCAGCAGCCAACAATCGGACGGGAGGGCGAACTATGGCTTCACCTTC.

The chain uses TRBV6-5 and TRBJ2-1; the D call may be TRBD1 or TRBD2 (6 bases each). Germline values: CDR1 MNHEY, CDR2 SVGAGI. Trimming removed 0 bases at V and 3 bases at J, with 15 bases between. The CDR3 length is 17 residues. CDR3 DNA sequence: TGTGCCAGCAGTTACTCGAAAAGCAGGGGAGGCTACAATGAGCAGTTCTTC. Its protein product is CASSYSKSRGGYNEQFF.

The chain couples TRBV4-2 to TRBJ1-2; D remains unclear. Germline assignment: CDR1 LGHNA and CDR2 YNFKEQ. The CDR3 has 16 residues. Trimming shortened V by 6 bases and J by 3 bases, and 20 bases separated the two germline ends. The CDR3: CASRADVQEGDYGYTF. In nucleotides, the CDR3 is TGTGCCAGCAGAGCCGATGTTCAGGAGGGCGACTATGGCTACACCTTC.

The chain employs TRBV4-1 and TRBJ1-6; D is unresolved. This CDR3 comprises 16 residues. Germline CDR1 and CDR2: MGHRA and YSYEKL. V lost 2 bases and J lost 0, with 8 bases in between. The CDR3 here is CASSQQVSSYNSPLHF. The CDR3, as DNA: TGCGCCAGCAGCCAACAAGTTAGCTCCTATAATTCACCCCTCCACTTT.